This T cell receptor beta chain comes out of a study of T-cell reconstitution after alpha-beta-depleted transplantation in children. Preparation of the TCRbeta library involved a method that used unique molecular identifiers. TCRdb re-analysed the PCR reads in MiXCR, keeping a single row per CDR3 protein. The sample carries around 410,000 distinct CDR3 sequences, 9.5% to 13% recorded once. This clonotype was obtained from a human donor who donated a stem cell graft to a child with acute myeloid leukemia. Sample: PBMCs from the stem cell graft donor, taken from the stem cell graft.

CDR3 sequence reads: CASSSQSAGHNEQFF. DNA for the CDR3: TGTGCCAGCAGCTCCCAGAGCGCAGGGCACAATGAGCAGTTCTTC. This sequence joins TRBV7-2 and TRBJ2-1; maybe TRBD1 (5 bases). CDR3 length: 15 residues. From germline, CDR1 is SGHTA and CDR2 FQGNSA. The V and J ends lost 4 bases and 5 bases respectively, with 15 bases between them.